This T cell receptor (beta chain) stems from a study of metastatic and nonmetastatic thyroid tumors (dated by TCRdb to 2019 to 2021). For context, the study as a whole: Repertoires from peripheral blood and from tumor or nodule tissue samples of malignant and benign thyroid patients were compared.

This clone was recorded a few times. Its antigen target is currently unknown. Base qualities are not provided; no much larger clone lies one nucleotide away. No patient had received any treatment before thyroid surgery. The study retrospectively analysed patient clinical samples collected from the early 2010s to the late 2010s using T-cell receptor beta sequencing. Library generation was performed with PCR. Sequencing relied on an Illumina HiSeq 4000. High-throughput sequencing was used to profile the CDR3 region of the TCR beta-chain in every patient. The paper's processing steps were these. The researchers built a classifier to tell apart papillary thyroid cancer patients with distant metastasis, based on CDR3 differences among clinicopathological groups. To measure repertoire diversity the researchers used the Shannon index, while the Morisita-Horn index served to gauge how similar the tumor and blood repertoires were. TCRdb reprocessing: public reads trimmed at Q25 with fastp, clones called with MiXCR, in-frame beta chains kept. These V and J calls derive from TCRdb rather than the authors' analysis. This sample comprises under 40,000 clones, 15% to 20% of them detected only once. About 6.6% of the sample is held by the ten biggest clonotypes.

Study-level results and caveats: In both blood and tumor samples, TCR beta diversity was reported to be significantly higher in malignant tumors than in benign nodules.

Sample: blood. This sequence originates from a male donor with papillary thyroid cancer or a benign thyroid nodule (not recorded which). Some clones in this sample may be carry-over from other donors' samples.

This receptor has the CDR3 CASKPSWGSLNEQFF. The sequenced DNA: TGTGCCAGTAAGCCCTCTTGGGGTTCTTTGAATGAGCAGTTCTTC. Rearrangement joined TRBV19 to TRBJ2-1, with an unclear D gene assignment. CDR1 and CDR2 (LNHDA, SQIVND) derive from the germline V gene (reference sequence). Trimming removed 7 bases from V and 7 bases from J, leaving 20 bases between the germline ends. Including cysteine and phenylalanine, the CDR3 has 15 amino acids. Left in the record is the CDR3 DNA by itself, 45 bases read in frame from the first base. Full variable domain (CDR3 extended with the reference TRBV19 and TRBJ2-1 proteins): DGGITQSPKYLFRKEGQNVTLSCEQNLNHDAMYWYRQDPGQGLRLIYYSQIVNDFQKGDIAEGYSVSREKKESFPLTVTSAQKNPTAFYLCASKPSWGSLNEQFFGPGTRLTVL.